Detailed here is one T cell receptor beta chain. Germline CDR1 and CDR2: LGHDT and YNNKEL (reference sequence). With V trimmed by 1 base and J by 2 bases, 3 bases remained unmatched. The CDR3 has 15 residues. This record comes from a study of CD8 T cells in Susac syndrome. An amount of RNA that ranged from roughly 0.5 to 1 ug was reverse transcribed with random hexamers. Amplification of TCR beta CDR3 was carried out by immunoSEQ multiplex PCR, which covered 54 Vbeta and 13 Jbeta segments. MiXCR, applied by TCRdb to the immunoSEQ multiplex PCR reads, yields one record per CDR3 protein. The sample holds roughly 130,000 distinct CDR3 sequences, about 95% seen once. Sequencing of TCR beta drew on CD8+ and CD4+ T cells from blood. Purification of the CD8+ and CD4+ T cells relied on negative isolation, and TEMRA cells underwent FACS enrichment.

The material sequenced was CD4+ T cells from PBMCs. The rearrangement joins TRBV3-1 to TRBJ2-7; 9 nucleotides match TRBD1. The sequence was obtained from a human donor with multiple sclerosis. DNA of the CDR3: TGTGCCAGCAGCCAAGGGACAGGGGTGCCCTACGAGCAGTACTTC. This codes for CASSQGTGVPYEQYF.